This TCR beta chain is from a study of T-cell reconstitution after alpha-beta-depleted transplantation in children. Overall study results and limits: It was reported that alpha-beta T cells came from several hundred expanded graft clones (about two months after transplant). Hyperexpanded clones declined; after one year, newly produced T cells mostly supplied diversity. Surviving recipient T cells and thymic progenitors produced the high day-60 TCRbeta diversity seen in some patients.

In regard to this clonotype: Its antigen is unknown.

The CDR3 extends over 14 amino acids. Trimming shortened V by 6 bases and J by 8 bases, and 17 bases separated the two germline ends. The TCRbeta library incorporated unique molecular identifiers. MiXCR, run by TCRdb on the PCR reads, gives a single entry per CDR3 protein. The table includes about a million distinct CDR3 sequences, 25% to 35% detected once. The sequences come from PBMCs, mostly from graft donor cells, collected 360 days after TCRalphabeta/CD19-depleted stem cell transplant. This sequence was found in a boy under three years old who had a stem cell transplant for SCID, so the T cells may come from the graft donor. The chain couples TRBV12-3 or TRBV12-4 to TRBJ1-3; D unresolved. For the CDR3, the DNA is TGTGCCAGCAGAAGACCCTTTTCTGGGGACACCATATATTTT. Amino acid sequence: CASRRPFSGDTIYF.